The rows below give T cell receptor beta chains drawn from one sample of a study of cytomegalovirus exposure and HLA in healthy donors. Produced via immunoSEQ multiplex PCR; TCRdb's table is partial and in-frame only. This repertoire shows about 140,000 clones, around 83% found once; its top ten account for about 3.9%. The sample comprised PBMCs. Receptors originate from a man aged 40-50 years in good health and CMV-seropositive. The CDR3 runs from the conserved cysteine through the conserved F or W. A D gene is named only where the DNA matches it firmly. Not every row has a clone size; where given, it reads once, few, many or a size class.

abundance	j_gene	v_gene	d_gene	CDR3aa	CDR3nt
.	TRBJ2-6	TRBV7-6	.	CASSSAGANVLTF	TGTGCCAGCAGCTCTGCTGGGGCCAACGTCCTGACTTTC
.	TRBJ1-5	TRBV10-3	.	CAISDRGASNQPQHF	TGTGCCATCAGTGATCGGGGAGCTAGCAATCAGCCCCAGCATTTT
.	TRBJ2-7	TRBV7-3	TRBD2	CASSSRGLGLDEQYF	TGTGCCAGCAGCTCCCGGGGACTAGGCCTAGACGAGCAGTACTTC
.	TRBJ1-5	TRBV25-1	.	CASSDSTGYQPQHF	TGTGCCAGCAGTGATTCGACAGGATATCAGCCCCAGCATTTT
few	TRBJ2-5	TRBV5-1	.	CASSLDGKETQYF	TGCGCCAGCAGCTTGGACGGGAAGGAGACCCAGTACTTC
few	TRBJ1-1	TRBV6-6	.	CASSEGGTEAFF	TGTGCCAGCAGCGAAGGAGGCACTGAAGCTTTCTTT
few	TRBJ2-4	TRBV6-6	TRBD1	CASTLGQGLNIQYF	TGTGCCAGCACCTTAGGACAGGGGTTAAACATTCAGTACTTC
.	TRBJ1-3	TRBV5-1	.	CASSFGVSGNTIYF	TGCGCCAGCAGCTTCGGGGTCTCTGGAAACACCATATATTTT
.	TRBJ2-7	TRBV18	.	CASSFPGAYEQYF	TGTGCCAGCTCATTCCCAGGTGCCTACGAGCAGTACTTC
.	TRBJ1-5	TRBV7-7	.	CASSLVGGGSNQPQHF	TGTGCCAGCAGCTTAGTGGGGGGAGGGTCTAATCAGCCCCAGCATTTT
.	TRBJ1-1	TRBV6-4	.	CASRMSYTNTEAFF	TGTGCCAGCAGAATGAGCTATACCAACACTGAAGCTTTCTTT
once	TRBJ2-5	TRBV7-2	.	CASSLNGGISSWKETQYF	TGTGCCAGCAGCTTAAATGGGGGGATTTCTTCATGGAAAGAGACCCAGTACTTC
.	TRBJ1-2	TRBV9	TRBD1	CASSADRDYGYTF	TGTGCCAGCAGCGCCGACAGGGACTATGGCTACACCTTC
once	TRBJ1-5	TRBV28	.	CASSEGGGAQHF	TGTGCCAGCAGTGAGGGGGGGGGAGCCCAGCATTTT
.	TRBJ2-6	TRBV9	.	CASSLGGSGANVLTF	TGTGCCAGCAGCCTGGGGGGCTCTGGGGCCAACGTCCTGACTTTC
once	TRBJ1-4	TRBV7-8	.	CASSLVFPGGAYGKLFF	TGTGCCAGCAGCTTAGTTTTCCCCGGGGGGGCATACGGAAAACTGTTTTTT
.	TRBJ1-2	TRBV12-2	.	CASRLAPGQVNYGYTF	TGTGCAAGTCGCTTAGCGCCTGGACAGGTGAACTATGGCTACACCTTC
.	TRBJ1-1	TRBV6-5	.	CATHSWANRGAFF	TGTGCCACTCACTCATGGGCAAATAGGGGGGCTTTCTTT
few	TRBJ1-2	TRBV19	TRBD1	CASSYRTGYAYGYTF	TGTGCCAGTAGTTACCGGACAGGGTATGCCTATGGCTACACCTTC
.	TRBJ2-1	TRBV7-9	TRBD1	CSSSLWTGGPNEQFF	TGTTCCAGCAGCTTGTGGACAGGGGGACCCAATGAGCAGTTCTTC
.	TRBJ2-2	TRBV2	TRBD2	CASSGDATGELFF	TGTGCCAGTAGCGGGGACGCCACCGGGGAGCTGTTTTTT
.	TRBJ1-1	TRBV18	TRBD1	CASSQTGVLGSAAFF	TGTGCCAGCTCACAAACAGGGGTCCTAGGTTCGGCAGCTTTCTTT